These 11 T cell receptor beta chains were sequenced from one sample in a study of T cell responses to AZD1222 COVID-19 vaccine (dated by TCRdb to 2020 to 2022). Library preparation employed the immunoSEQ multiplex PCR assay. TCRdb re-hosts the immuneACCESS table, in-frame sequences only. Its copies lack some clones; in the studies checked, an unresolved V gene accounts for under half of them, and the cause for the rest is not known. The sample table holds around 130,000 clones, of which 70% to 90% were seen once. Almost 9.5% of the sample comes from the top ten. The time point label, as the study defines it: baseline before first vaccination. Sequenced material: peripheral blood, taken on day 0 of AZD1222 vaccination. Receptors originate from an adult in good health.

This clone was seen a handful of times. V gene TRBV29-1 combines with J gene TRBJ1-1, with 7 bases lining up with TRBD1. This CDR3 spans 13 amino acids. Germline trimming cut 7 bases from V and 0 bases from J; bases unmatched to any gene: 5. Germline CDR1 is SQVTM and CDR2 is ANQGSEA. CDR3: CSAQGQVNTEAFF. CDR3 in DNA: TGCAGCGCACAGGGGCAGGTGAACACTGAAGCTTTCTTT.

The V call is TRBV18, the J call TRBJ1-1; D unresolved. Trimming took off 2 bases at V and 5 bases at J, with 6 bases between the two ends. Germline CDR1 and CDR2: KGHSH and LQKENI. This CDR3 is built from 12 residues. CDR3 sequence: CASSPGRTEAFF. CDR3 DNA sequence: TGTGCCAGCTCACCAGGTCGAACTGAAGCTTTCTTT.

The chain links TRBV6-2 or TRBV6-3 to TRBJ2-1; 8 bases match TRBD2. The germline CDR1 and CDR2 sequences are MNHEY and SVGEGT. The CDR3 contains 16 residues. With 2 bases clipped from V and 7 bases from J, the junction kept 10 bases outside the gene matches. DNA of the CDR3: TGTGCCAGCAGTTACCGTGGGGGCGGGAGGCGGAATGAGCAGTTCTTC. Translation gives CASSYRGGGRRNEQFF.

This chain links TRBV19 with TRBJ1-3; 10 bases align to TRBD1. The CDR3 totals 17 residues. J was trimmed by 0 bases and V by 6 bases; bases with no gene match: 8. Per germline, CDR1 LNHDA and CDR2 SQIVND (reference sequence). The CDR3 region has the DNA TGTGCCAGTAGACCGGGACAGGGGCTCTACTCTGGAAACACCATATATTTT. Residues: CASRPGQGLYSGNTIYF.

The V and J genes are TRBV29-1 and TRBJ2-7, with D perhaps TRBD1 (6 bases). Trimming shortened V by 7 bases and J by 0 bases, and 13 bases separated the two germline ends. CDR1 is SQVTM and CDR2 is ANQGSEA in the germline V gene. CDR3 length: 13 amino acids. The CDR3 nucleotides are TGCAGCGCCCTGGACAGAAGCTCCTACGAGCAGTACTTC. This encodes CSALDRSSYEQYF.

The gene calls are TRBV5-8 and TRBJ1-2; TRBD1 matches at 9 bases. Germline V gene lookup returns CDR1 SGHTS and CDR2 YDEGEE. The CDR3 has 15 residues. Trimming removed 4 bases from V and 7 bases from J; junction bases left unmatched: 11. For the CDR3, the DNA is TGTGCCAGCAGCCATAGACTGGACAGGGGTAGTGGCTACACCTTC. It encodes CASSHRLDRGSGYTF.

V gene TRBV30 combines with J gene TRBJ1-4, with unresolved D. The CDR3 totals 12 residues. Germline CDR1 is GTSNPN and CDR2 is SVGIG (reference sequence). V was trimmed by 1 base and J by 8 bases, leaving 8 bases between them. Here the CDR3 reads CAWSANTEKLFF. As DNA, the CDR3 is TGTGCCTGGAGTGCCAACACCGAAAAACTGTTTTTT.

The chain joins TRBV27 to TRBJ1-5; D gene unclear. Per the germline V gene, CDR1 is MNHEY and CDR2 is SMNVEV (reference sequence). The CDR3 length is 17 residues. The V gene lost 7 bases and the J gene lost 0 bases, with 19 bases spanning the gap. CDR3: CASTRSDLLASNQPQHF. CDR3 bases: TGTGCCAGCACCCGCTCTGATTTGTTGGCTAGCAATCAGCCCCAGCATTTT.

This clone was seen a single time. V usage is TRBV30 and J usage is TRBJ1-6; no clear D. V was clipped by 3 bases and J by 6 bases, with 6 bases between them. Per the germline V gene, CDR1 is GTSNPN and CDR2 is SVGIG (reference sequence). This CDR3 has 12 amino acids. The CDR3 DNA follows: TGTGCCTGGAGCTCCCTTAATTCACCCCTCCACTTT. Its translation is CAWSSLNSPLHF.

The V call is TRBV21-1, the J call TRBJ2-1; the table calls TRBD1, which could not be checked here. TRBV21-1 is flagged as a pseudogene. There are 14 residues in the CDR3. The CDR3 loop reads CASTIWTGLDEQFF. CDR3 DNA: TGTGCCAGCACTATTTGGACAGGGCTCGATGAGCAGTTCTTC.

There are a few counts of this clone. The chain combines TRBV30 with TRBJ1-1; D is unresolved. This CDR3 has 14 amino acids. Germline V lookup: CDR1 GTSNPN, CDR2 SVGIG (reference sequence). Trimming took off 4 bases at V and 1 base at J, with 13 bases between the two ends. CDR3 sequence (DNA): TGTGCCTGGATACCAGGTTACGAGAACACTGAAGCTTTCTTT. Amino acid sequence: CAWIPGYENTEAFF.